The 27 T cell receptor beta chains in this list originate from one sample, sequenced in a study of blood T cells in healthy people across ages. The use of a sample-barcoded 5' primer and a J-beta primer mix characterized a second PCR of about 6 to 11 cycles. MiXCR, applied by TCRdb to the 5' RACE reads, yields one record per CDR3 protein. The sample carries roughly 1.4 million distinct CDR3 sequences, 59% recorded once. Sequenced: blood. All receptors derive from a man younger than 35 in good health.

This rearrangement joins TRBV29-1 to TRBJ2-7; maybe TRBD2 (5 bases). CDR1 is SQVTM and CDR2 is ANQGSEA in the germline V gene. CDR3 length: 15 amino acids. V dropped 0 bases and J dropped 2 bases, with 14 bases sitting between them. Here the CDR3 reads CSVEESGAQTYEQYF. The CDR3 bases are TGCAGCGTTGAAGAAAGCGGTGCCCAGACCTACGAGCAGTACTTC.

V usage is TRBV5-6 and J usage is TRBJ2-7; 8 nucleotides align to TRBD1. The junction had 7 bases not matched to a gene; V was cut back by 5 bases and J by 0 bases. CDR1 is SGHDT, CDR2 YYEEEE, per germline. The CDR3 consists of 15 residues. The CDR3 is CASSSGTGVSYEQYF. In DNA, the CDR3 is TGTGCCAGCAGTTCTGGGACAGGAGTCTCCTACGAGCAGTACTTC.

This chain links TRBV4-1 with TRBJ2-7; maybe TRBD1 (6 bases). Trimming pared 4 bases from V and 6 bases from J, leaving 13 bases between. Per germline, CDR1 MGHRA and CDR2 YSYEKL. The CDR3 covers 13 residues. CDR3 nucleotide sequence: TGCGCCAGCAGCCTATCGTGGGGGCTCGAGCAGTACTTC. Translating it yields CASSLSWGLEQYF.

This clonotype came up many times. The V gene is TRBV12-3 or TRBV12-4, the J gene TRBJ1-2; D gene unclear. The CDR3 sequence is 13 residues long. The ends were cut back, 5 bases at V and 1 base at J, with 8 bases in the middle. The CDR3 DNA reads TGTGCCAGCAGTGTCGGGGTTAACTATGGCTACACCTTC. Translating gives CASSVGVNYGYTF.

The J gene is TRBJ2-3, the V gene TRBV10-3; 11 bases align to TRBD2. CDR3 length: 15 residues. The V and J ends lost 4 bases and 5 bases, in that order; junction bases with no gene match: 5. Germline CDR1 reads ENHRY; CDR2 reads SYGVKD. CDR3 in DNA: TGTGCCATCAGTGGCGGACTAGCGGGTATAGATACGCAGTATTTT. Its protein product is CAISGGLAGIDTQYF.

This clonotype was observed once. This chain connects TRBV11-2 to TRBJ2-4; TRBD2 might be the D (5 bases). The J call is uncertain, as TRBJ2-7 better fits the DNA end. The CDR3 contains 14 residues. Germline values: CDR1 SGHAT, CDR2 FQNNGV. For the CDR3, the DNA is TGTGCCAGCAGCTTTAGTGAGAGGAGGTACGAGCAGTACTTC. Protein: CASSFSERRYEQYF.

A few counts support this clonotype. The rearrangement uses TRBV29-1 and TRBJ2-5; no reliable D call. CDR3 length: 14 residues. Germline V gene sequence: CDR1 SQVTM, CDR2 ANQGSEA. V lost 6 bases and J 0 bases, leaving 14 bases between the germline ends. CDR3 sequence reads: CSVTDGWYQETQYF. CDR3 sequence (DNA): TGCAGCGTAACGGACGGTTGGTACCAAGAGACCCAGTACTTC.

The V gene is TRBV20-1, the J gene TRBJ1-1, with a possible D match to TRBD1 (6 bases). The CDR3 length is 13 residues. Germline V gene data show CDR1 as DFQATT and CDR2 as SNEGSKA (reference sequence). Trimming left V 3 bases short and J 1 base short, with 9 bases between. The CDR3 is CSASWDKNTEAFF. The DNA for the CDR3 is TGCAGTGCTAGTTGGGACAAGAACACTGAAGCTTTCTTT.

The rearrangement joins TRBV7-8 to TRBJ2-4, with D perhaps matching TRBD1 (6 bases). There are 15 residues in the CDR3. Germline V lookup: CDR1 SGHVS, CDR2 FQNEAQ. V was cut by 1 base and J by 5 bases, with 12 bases left in between. The CDR3 coding sequence is TGTGCCAGCAGCTTAGATGGTTACAGGGAAAACATTCAGTACTTC. It is translated as CASSLDGYRENIQYF.

The rearrangement links TRBV6-1 to TRBJ2-1; 8 nucleotides match TRBD2. This CDR3 spans 14 amino acids. Germline assignment: CDR1 MNHNS and CDR2 SASEGT. V lost 6 bases, J lost 5 bases, and 6 bases stayed unmatched. The CDR3 coding sequence is TGTGCCAGCAGAGTTGGAGCGGGAGACAATGAGCAGTTCTTC. It encodes CASRVGAGDNEQFF.

This clonotype was counted only a few times. The chain recombines TRBV7-2 with TRBJ1-1; 7 nucleotides align to TRBD1. Germline CDR1 is SGHTA and CDR2 is FQGNSA. The CDR3 totals 12 residues. Trimming cost V 1 base and J 10 bases; bases outside gene matches: 3. The CDR3 protein is CASSLVQGGAFF. DNA of the CDR3: TGTGCCAGCAGCTTAGTTCAGGGGGGAGCTTTCTTT.

J is TRBJ2-1 and V is TRBV29-1, with unresolved D. The CDR3 covers 10 residues. Germline V CDR1 and CDR2: SQVTM, ANQGSEA. Trimming stripped 7 bases from V and 9 bases from J, with 10 bases between. Here the CDR3 DNA reads TGCAGCGCTCAACCCACTGAGCAGTTCTTC. Translating it yields CSAQPTEQFF.

The chain uses TRBV5-1 and TRBJ1-4; D is possibly TRBD1 (5 bases). Germline CDR1 is SGHRS and CDR2 is YFSETQ. The V end was cut by 4 bases, the J end by 0 bases, with 19 bases between. The CDR3 spans 18 residues. The CDR3 nucleotides are TGCGCCAGCAGCCCACTCCGGGACGGGCTTGCAACTAATGAAAAACTGTTTTTT. Its protein product is CASSPLRDGLATNEKLFF.

The chain's CDR3 is CASSEAWRATYEQYF. The CDR3 DNA reads as TGTGCCAGCAGTGAAGCGTGGAGGGCCACCTACGAGCAGTACTTC. The V and J genes are TRBV6-1 and TRBJ2-7; TRBD2 might be the D (6 bases). Germline V gene lookup returns CDR1 MNHNS and CDR2 SASEGT. V lost 0 bases, J lost 2 bases, and 11 bases lay in between. The CDR3 length is 15 residues.

This clonotype was seen only a few times. The chain uses TRBV6-6 and TRBJ2-5; unclear D gene. The DNA end lines up better with TRBJ2-7; the J call may be wrong. CDR1 MNHNY and CDR2 SVGAGI come from the germline V gene (reference sequence). The CDR3 totals 13 residues. The CDR3 here is CASSITVNYEQYF. Written as DNA, the CDR3 is TGTGCCAGCAGTATAACAGTAAACTACGAGCAGTACTTC.

The chain recombines TRBV20-1 with TRBJ1-5; TRBD1 might be the D (6 bases). The CDR3 covers 14 residues. The ends were cut back, 7 bases at V and 3 bases at J, with 16 bases in the middle. The germline V gene encodes CDR1 DFQATT and CDR2 SNEGSKA (reference sequence). The CDR3, as DNA: TGCAGTGTGGCCGGGACACTGTACAATCAGCCCCAGCATTTT. It specifies CSVAGTLYNQPQHF.

The chain carries TRBV7-9 and TRBJ1-2; the D is unclear. The CDR3 spans 12 residues. The V gene lost 1 base and the J gene lost 8 bases, with 8 bases spanning the gap. Germline CDR1 and CDR2: SEHNR and FQNEAQ (reference sequence). In DNA, the CDR3 is TGTGCCAGCAGCTTAGGGCGTGAGGGCTACACCTTC. Protein product: CASSLGREGYTF.

This clonotype was picked up a small number of times. The gene calls are TRBV20-1 and TRBJ2-7; D may be TRBD2 (5 bases). Germline CDR1 reads DFQATT; CDR2 reads SNEGSKA (reference sequence). CDR3 length: 11 amino acids. The CDR3 sequence is CSMEVVLEQYF. The CDR3 coding sequence is TGCAGCATGGAGGTTGTCTTAGAGCAGTACTTC.

The V call is TRBV12-3 or TRBV12-4, the J call TRBJ2-1; D unresolved. V gave up 6 bases and J gave up 9 bases, with 9 bases separating them. This CDR3 contains 11 residues. CDR3 in amino acids: CASSRSTEQFF. The CDR3 DNA sequence: TGTGCCAGCAGCCGTAGTACTGAGCAGTTCTTC.

The chain has TRBV6-5 and TRBJ2-7; no reliable D call. Trimming removed 0 bases at V and 6 bases at J, with 9 bases between. CDR1 is MNHEY and CDR2 is SVGAGI in the germline V gene. CDR3 size: 13 residues. CDR3 DNA: TGTGCCAGCAGTTACTCGAGCACAGCCGAGCAGTACTTC. The encoded protein is CASSYSSTAEQYF.

The chain recombines TRBV10-2 with TRBJ1-6, with 9 bases matching TRBD1. Trimming removed 3 bases from V and 6 bases from J; junction bases left unmatched: 3. CDR3 length: 15 residues. Germline V gives CDR1 WSHSY, CDR2 SAAADI. CDR3 DNA sequence: TGCGCCAGCAGTGACGGACAGGGGATTAATTCACCCCTCCACTTT. Translating it yields CASSDGQGINSPLHF.

The rearrangement uses TRBV12-3 or TRBV12-4 and TRBJ1-4; no firm D call. The V end lost 7 bases, the J end lost 10 bases, and 19 bases lay between the germline ends. The CDR3 loop spans 14 amino acids. The CDR3 spells CASNPDSVTGKLFF. The CDR3 region has the DNA TGTGCCAGCAACCCTGACTCAGTCACGGGAAAACTGTTTTTT.

The chain joins TRBV11-2 to TRBJ1-1; TRBD1 is a possible D gene (5 bases). The CDR3 consists of 14 residues. V dropped 1 base and J dropped 1 base, with 7 bases sitting between them. CDR1 and CDR2 (germline): SGHAT, FQNNGV. CDR3 residues: CASSLGRANTEAFF. The CDR3 DNA sequence: TGTGCCAGCAGCTTAGGCAGGGCGAACACTGAAGCTTTCTTT.

V gene TRBV3-1 combines with J gene TRBJ1-2, with a possible D match to TRBD1 (6 bases). Germline V gene sequence: CDR1 LGHDT, CDR2 YNNKEL (reference sequence). CDR3 length: 12 amino acids. Trimming cost V 5 bases and J 10 bases, with 14 bases left between them. The CDR3 DNA is TGTGCCAGCAGCAACACACAGGGTGCCTACACCTTC. It translates to CASSNTQGAYTF.

This chain links TRBV14 with TRBJ2-5; D is unresolved. V was shortened by 1 base and J by 7 bases, with 10 bases between the two germline ends. The CDR3 is 13 amino acids. Germline values: CDR1 SGHDN, CDR2 FVKESK. Here the CDR3 reads CASSQVSGVTQYF. As DNA, the CDR3 is TGTGCCAGCAGCCAAGTTTCCGGAGTGACCCAGTACTTC.

The V gene is TRBV5-1, the J gene TRBJ2-7, with 15 bases identical to TRBD2. The CDR3 loop spans 18 amino acids. V gave up 3 bases and J gave up 5 bases; unmatched junction bases: 12. From germline, CDR1 is SGHRS and CDR2 YFSETQ. CDR3 region: CASSSDGTSGRFVDEQYF. The CDR3, as DNA: TGCGCCAGCAGCTCCGACGGGACTAGCGGGAGGTTTGTCGACGAGCAGTACTTC.

Only a few counts were recorded for this clonotype. CDR3 sequence reads: CAIRGSGGWSEQFF. The CDR3, as DNA: TGTGCCATCCGAGGGTCGGGTGGGTGGAGTGAGCAGTTCTTC. This rearrangement joins TRBV10-3 to TRBJ2-1, with D possibly TRBD2 on 5 matching bases. Per germline, CDR1 ENHRY and CDR2 SYGVKD. V dropped 8 bases and J dropped 9 bases, with 20 bases sitting between them. CDR3 length: 14 amino acids.